The clone carrying this TCR beta chain has a single count. The source of the sample is a study of blood T cell repertoires in COVID-19. Study-wide context: PBMCs, B-cell-depleted T cells, or T cells provided the cDNA or gDNA that made up the material.

The CDR3 loop spans 13 amino acids. V lost 10 bases, J lost 7 bases, and 17 bases lay in between. Germline V lookup: CDR1 MNHEY, CDR2 SVGAGI. Source study methods: Amplification from reference gene primers served as the basis for estimated nucleated cell counts. Here immunoSEQ multiplex PCR was the method, and the copy in TCRdb shows in-frame clones only, minus some. V and J calls and clone size follow that table, whereas D and trimming were derived from the DNA. The sample has roughly 130,000 clones; 80% are singletons. The sequence was collected from a man in his 70s with acute or convalescent COVID-19. The rearrangement joins TRBV6-5 to TRBJ2-4; D is possibly TRBD1 (7 bases). Input material: peripheral blood. The CDR3 DNA sequence: TGTGCCACCTTAGGCAGGGGGGTGAACATTCAGTACTTC. This encodes CATLGRGVNIQYF.